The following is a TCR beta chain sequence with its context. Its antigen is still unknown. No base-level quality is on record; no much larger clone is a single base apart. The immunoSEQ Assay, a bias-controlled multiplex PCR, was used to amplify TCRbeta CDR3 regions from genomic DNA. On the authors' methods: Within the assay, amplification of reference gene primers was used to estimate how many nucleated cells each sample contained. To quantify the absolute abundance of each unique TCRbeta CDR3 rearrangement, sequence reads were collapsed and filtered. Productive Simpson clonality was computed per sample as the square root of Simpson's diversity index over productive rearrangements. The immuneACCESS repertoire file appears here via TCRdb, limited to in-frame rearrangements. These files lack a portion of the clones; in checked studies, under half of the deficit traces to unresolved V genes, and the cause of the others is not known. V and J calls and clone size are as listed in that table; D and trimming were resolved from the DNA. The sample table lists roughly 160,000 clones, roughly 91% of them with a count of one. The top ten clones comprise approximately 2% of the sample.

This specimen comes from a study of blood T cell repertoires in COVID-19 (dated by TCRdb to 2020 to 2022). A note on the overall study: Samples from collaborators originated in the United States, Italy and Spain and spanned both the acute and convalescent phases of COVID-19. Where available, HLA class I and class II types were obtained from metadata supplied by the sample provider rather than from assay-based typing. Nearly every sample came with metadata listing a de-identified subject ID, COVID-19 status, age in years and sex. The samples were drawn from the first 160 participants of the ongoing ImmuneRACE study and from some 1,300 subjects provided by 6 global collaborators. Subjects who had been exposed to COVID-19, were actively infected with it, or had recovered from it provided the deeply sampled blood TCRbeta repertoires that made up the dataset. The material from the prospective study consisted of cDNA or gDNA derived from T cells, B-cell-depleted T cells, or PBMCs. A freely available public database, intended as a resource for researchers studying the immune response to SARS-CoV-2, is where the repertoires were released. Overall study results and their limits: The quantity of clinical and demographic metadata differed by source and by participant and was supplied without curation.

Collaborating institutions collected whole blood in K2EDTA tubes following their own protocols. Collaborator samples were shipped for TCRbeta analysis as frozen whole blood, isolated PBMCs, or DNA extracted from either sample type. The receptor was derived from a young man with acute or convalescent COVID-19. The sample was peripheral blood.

The DNA sequence reads TGTGCCTGGAGTGGGAGCAGGGACACCAATCAGCCCCAGCATTTT. Its amino acids are CAWSGSRDTNQPQHF. This receptor chain uses TRBV30 and TRBJ1-5; perhaps TRBD1 is the D gene, with 6 bases matching. Per the germline V gene (reference sequence), GTSNPN is the CDR1 and SVGIG is the CDR2. V is shortened by 1 base, J by 3 bases, and the region joining them spans 13 bases. The CDR3 contains 15 residues, cysteine and phenylalanine counted. Only the CDR3 DNA is retained, 45 bases long and in frame from the first base.